The 19 T cell receptor beta chains given below trace back to one sample, sequenced in a study of post-analysis software for immune sequencing data (dated by TCRdb to between 2015 and 2017). Summary of the overall study and its limitations: Significantly higher frequencies in patients than in controls were found for about 5 TRBV segments, including TRBV5-6, TRBV5-1 and TRBV20-1.

Receptor libraries were prepared by PCR. The sequencing machine was an Illumina HiSeq 2500. Unique molecular identifiers were incorporated into TCR beta cDNA libraries to reduce PCR and sequencing biases. TCRdb trimmed public reads at Q25 via fastp, called clones via MiXCR and kept in-frame beta chains. Records with the same CDR3 protein are collapsed into one entry carrying the most frequent genes and DNA. Present in this sample are 430,000 or so distinct CDR3 sequences, approximately 38% of which were seen just once. 7.5% to 8.5% of the sample is taken by the ten largest. No antigen is known for these receptors. Sequences were obtained from blood. The origin of the receptors is a girl aged 2-9 years with multiple sclerosis.

The table lists this clonotype with a count of one. The chain links TRBV6-2 or TRBV6-3 to TRBJ1-4; D not resolved. The CDR3 is 14 residues long. From germline, CDR1 is MNHEY and CDR2 SVGEGT. V was shortened by 8 bases and J by 8 bases, with 18 bases between the two germline ends. The CDR3, as DNA: TGTGCCAGCTGCGACCCGTCTAAGGGAGAAAAACTGTTTTTT. This gives the protein CASCDPSKGEKLFF.

This clonotype was recorded a few times. The rearrangement uses TRBV6-4 and TRBJ2-1; 9 bases line up with TRBD2. The CDR3 runs 15 residues. V gave up 3 bases and J gave up 8 bases; unmatched junction bases: 8. From germline, CDR1 is MRHNA and CDR2 SNTAGT. CDR3 nucleotides: TGTGCCAGCAGTGAGGGATTAGCGGGAGCGCATGAGCAGTTCTTC. This codes for CASSEGLAGAHEQFF.

The chain is built from TRBV6-5 and TRBJ1-2; D gene unclear. This CDR3 contains 13 residues. Per the germline V gene, CDR1 is MNHEY and CDR2 is SVGAGI. With 6 bases removed from V and 7 bases from J, the gap between germline ends came to 15 bases. The CDR3 nucleotides are TGTGCCAGCAGGCCCGGAGGTTATGGTGGCTACACCTTC. Protein: CASRPGGYGGYTF.

The chain couples TRBV7-6 to TRBJ2-7; tentative D call: TRBD1 (6 bases). This CDR3 has 14 amino acids. V lost 6 bases, J lost 4 bases, and 16 bases lay in between. CDR1 is SGHVS and CDR2 is FNYEAQ in the germline V gene. CDR3 residues: CASSYDTGSYEQYF. CDR3 coding DNA: TGTGCCAGCAGTTATGATACAGGGTCTTACGAGCAGTACTTC. Full variable domain (rest looked up from reference TRBV7-6 and TRBJ2-7): GAGVSQSPRYKVTKRGQDVALRCDPISGHVSLYWYRQALGQGPEFLTYFNYEAQQDKSGLPNDRFSAERPEGSISTLTIQRTEQRDSAMYRCASSYDTGSYEQYFGPGTRLTVT.

This clonotype showed up just a few times. This chain uses TRBV3-1 with TRBJ2-5; 7 positions match TRBD1. V lost 5 bases and J lost 2; bases outside the gene matches: 8. The CDR3 is 15 amino acids. In germline, CDR1 is LGHDT, CDR2 YNNKEL (reference sequence). Here the CDR3 DNA reads TGTGCCAGCAGCAGAAATACAGGGGTACAAGAGACCCAGTACTTC. Protein: CASSRNTGVQETQYF.

The chain carries TRBV25-1 and TRBJ1-2, with a tentative D call TRBD1 (5 bases). Germline V lookup: CDR1 MGHDK, CDR2 SYGVNS. Trimming pared 8 bases from V and 4 bases from J, leaving 20 bases between. The CDR3 contains 15 residues. The CDR3 region is CASHAGQGVVYGYTF. CDR3 nucleotide sequence: TGTGCCAGCCATGCTGGGCAGGGAGTGGTCTATGGCTACACCTTC.

V usage is TRBV7-2 and J usage is TRBJ2-5, with 8 bases aligning to TRBD2. The CDR3 runs 14 residues. V lost 5 bases and J lost 11; bases outside the gene matches: 13. From germline, CDR1 is SGHTA and CDR2 FQGNSA. The CDR3 DNA sequence: TGTGCCAGCAGCCCCCGGGGTAGCGGGACCCATCAGTACTTC. Protein: CASSPRGSGTHQYF.

The chain couples TRBV20-1 to TRBJ2-6, with D possibly matching TRBD2 (5 bases). Germline lookup yields CDR1 DFQATT and CDR2 SNEGSKA (reference sequence). The V end lost 1 base, the J end lost 1 base, and 5 bases lay between the germline ends. The CDR3 has 14 amino acids. For the CDR3, the DNA is TGCAGTGCTAGAGGGACTTCTGGGGCCAACGTCCTGACTTTC. This sequence encodes CSARGTSGANVLTF.

The chain carries TRBV5-5 and TRBJ2-3, with TRBD2 matching over 8 bases. With 0 bases clipped from V and 4 bases from J, the junction kept 10 bases outside the gene matches. Germline V gene sequence: CDR1 SGHKS, CDR2 YYEKEE (reference sequence). This CDR3 region has 17 residues. The CDR3 DNA reads TGTGCCAGCAGCTTGGTTCGGGCTGCGGGGGGTCCAGATACGCAGTATTTT. Translating it yields CASSLVRAAGGPDTQYF.

This clonotype came up once. The rearrangement uses TRBV6-2 or TRBV6-3 and TRBJ2-5; 8 nucleotides agree with TRBD2. J gave up 1 base and V 2 bases, and 3 bases lay outside the gene matches. The CDR3 is 15 residues long. Germline-derived CDR1 and CDR2 are MNHEY and SVGEGT. Here the CDR3 reads CASSYERESQETQYF. CDR3 DNA: TGTGCCAGCAGTTACGAGCGGGAGAGCCAAGAGACCCAGTACTTC.

This clonotype occurred a few times. The chain combines TRBV7-6 with TRBJ2-6; no clear D. The V and J ends lost 1 base and 7 bases respectively, with 14 bases between them. In germline, CDR1 is SGHVS, CDR2 FNYEAQ. There are 16 residues in the CDR3. The CDR3 DNA reads TGTGCCAGCAGCTTAGGGGTTCTCTTTGGCGCCAACGTCCTGACTTTC. Amino acid sequence: CASSLGVLFGANVLTF.

In this sample, this clonotype turned up a few times. A junction end diverges from the germline sequence, so it may reflect a read error. This chain joins TRBV13 and TRBJ2-3; TRBD2 matches at 8 bases. Germline V CDR1 and CDR2: PRHDT, FYEKMQ (reference sequence). The CDR3 contains 15 residues. The CDR3 sequence is CASSLDGGGTDTQYF. DNA for the CDR3: TGTGCCAGCAGCTTAGACGGGGGGGGCACGGATACGCAGTATTTT.

J is TRBJ1-5 and V is TRBV19, with no clear D. Germline CDR1 LNHDA, CDR2 SQIVND (reference sequence). The CDR3 loop spans 15 amino acids. The germline V and J ends were trimmed by 3 bases and 4 bases, with 13 bases remaining between them. Here the CDR3 DNA reads TGTGCCAGTAGTATGTGGGGAGTAAGAAATCAGCCCCAGCATTTT. This translates into CASSMWGVRNQPQHF.

CDR3 coding DNA: TGCGCCAGCAGCCTGGGACTAGCGATTACTGGCACAGATACGCAGTATTTT. Its protein product is CASSLGLAITGTDTQYF. This sequence joins TRBV5-1 and TRBJ2-3; 10 nucleotides align to TRBD2. The V gene's germline CDR1 is SGHRS and CDR2 YFSETQ. The CDR3 totals 17 residues. The J segment lost 1 base and the V segment lost 4 bases, leaving 9 bases of the junction unmatched.

The J gene is TRBJ1-1, the V gene TRBV4-1; no firm D call. There are 12 residues in the CDR3. The V end was cut by 6 bases, the J end by 0 bases, with 5 bases between. CDR1 is MGHRA and CDR2 is YSYEKL in the germline V gene. The CDR3 sequence: CASSYMNTEAFF. The CDR3 DNA follows: TGCGCCAGCAGTTACATGAACACTGAAGCTTTCTTT.

The chain employs TRBV2 and TRBJ1-6; D not resolved. The CDR3 is made up of 13 amino acids. V was shortened by 5 bases and J by 10 bases, with 12 bases between the two germline ends. Germline values: CDR1 SNHLY, CDR2 FYNNEI. As DNA, the CDR3 is TGTGCCAGCAGTTCCGGGAATGGGTCACCCCTCCACTTT. Translation gives CASSSGNGSPLHF.

This clonotype was counted only a few times. The V and J genes are TRBV29-1 and TRBJ2-7, with D possibly matching TRBD2 (7 bases). The CDR3 is 16 residues long. V lost 1 base, J lost 1 base, and 17 bases lay in between. Germline loops: CDR1 SQVTM, CDR2 ANQGSEA. Here the CDR3 DNA reads TGCAGCGTTGAAGGTTCCGGCAGGGGACTATCCTACGAGCAGTACTTC. Protein product: CSVEGSGRGLSYEQYF.

This chain uses TRBV28 with TRBJ2-7, with TRBD2 matching 10 bases. TRBJ2-5 matches the DNA end more closely, so the J call is doubtful. Looked up from germline, CDR1 is MDHEN and CDR2 is SYDVKM. This CDR3 is built from 15 residues. The CDR3 loop is CASSPKAGGWKTQYF. In DNA, the CDR3 is TGTGCCAGCAGCCCCAAAGCGGGAGGGTGGAAGACCCAGTACTTC.

This clonotype showed up just a few times. The rearrangement links TRBV6-5 to TRBJ1-5; possible D gene TRBD1, 6 bases. Germline V lookup: CDR1 MNHEY, CDR2 SVGAGI. V was trimmed by 1 base and J by 3 bases, leaving 10 bases between them. The CDR3 has 15 amino acids. CDR3 region: CASSYFPGANQPQHF. For the CDR3, the DNA is TGTGCCAGCAGTTACTTTCCAGGGGCCAATCAGCCCCAGCATTTT.